This record looks at one TCR beta chain sequence and its context. Libraries were prepared by immunoSEQ multiplex PCR; TCRdb keeps only in-frame clonotypes and omits some of them. The profile shows 200,000 to 300,000 clones, around four fifths of them singletons. This sample is part of a study of blood T cell repertoires in COVID-19. This CDR3 comprises 17 residues. Germline-derived CDR1 and CDR2 are SGHNT and YYREEE (reference sequence). Trimming removed 1 base from V and 0 bases from J, with 16 bases in between. V gene TRBV5-4 combines with J gene TRBJ1-2; D perhaps matches TRBD1 (6 bases). This clonotype was sampled from a woman of 80 years or more with acute or convalescent COVID-19. The sequenced sample was peripheral blood. This chain's CDR3 is CASSLKVGGLANYGYTF. CDR3 DNA sequence: TGTGCCAGCAGCTTGAAGGTGGGGGGGCTAGCTAACTATGGCTACACCTTC.